Detailed here is one TCR beta chain. Germline V gives CDR1 SGHTA, CDR2 FQGNSA. The V gene lost 5 bases and the J gene lost 3 bases, with 14 bases spanning the gap. This CDR3 is 15 amino acids long. Enrolled during active infection, Seattle patients were then followed longitudinally. The data were obtained in a study of blood T cell repertoires in COVID-19. Study information: From the United States, Italy and Spain came samples of acute and convalescent COVID-19. Sample material is recorded as cDNA or gDNA derived from T cells, B-cell-depleted T cells, or PBMCs.

As processed by the authors: Quantification of nucleated cells was approximated via reference gene primer amplification. Profiling relied on immunoSEQ multiplex PCR, and the TCRdb table lists in-frame clones only, not all of them. V, J and clone size are taken as reported in that table, and D and trimming were inferred from the DNA itself. The data contain tens of thousands of clones, 89% of them singletons. This chain uses TRBV7-2 with TRBJ2-1; D call uncertain. The sequenced sample consisted of peripheral blood. The sequence derives from a man aged 60 to 75 with COVID-19, enrolled during active disease. The DNA of the CDR3 is TGTGCCAGCAGCACCTCCCTTGAGCACTACAATGAGCAGTTCTTC. It translates to CASSTSLEHYNEQFF.